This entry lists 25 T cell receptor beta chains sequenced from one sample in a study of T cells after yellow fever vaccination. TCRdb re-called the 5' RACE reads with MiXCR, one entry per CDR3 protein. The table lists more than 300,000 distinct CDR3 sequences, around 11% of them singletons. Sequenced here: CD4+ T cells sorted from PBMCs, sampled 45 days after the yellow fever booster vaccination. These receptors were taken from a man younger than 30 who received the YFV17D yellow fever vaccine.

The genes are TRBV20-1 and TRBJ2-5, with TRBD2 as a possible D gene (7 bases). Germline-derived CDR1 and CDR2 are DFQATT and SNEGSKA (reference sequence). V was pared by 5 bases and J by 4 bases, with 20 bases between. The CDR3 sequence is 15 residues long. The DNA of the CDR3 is TGCAGTGCTCCCCGAGGGGGGGGCCGGGCAGAGACCCAGTACTTC. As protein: CSAPRGGGRAETQYF.

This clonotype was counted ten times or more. The CDR3 region has the DNA TGTGCCAGCAGGTCACAGGGGTTAGATACGCAGTATTTT. This translates into CASRSQGLDTQYF. The genes are TRBV7-2 and TRBJ2-3; TRBD1 matches 7 bases. The CDR3 is 13 amino acids. Germline loops: CDR1 SGHTA, CDR2 FQGNSA. V lost 6 bases to trimming and J lost 5 bases; unmatched junction nucleotides: 5.

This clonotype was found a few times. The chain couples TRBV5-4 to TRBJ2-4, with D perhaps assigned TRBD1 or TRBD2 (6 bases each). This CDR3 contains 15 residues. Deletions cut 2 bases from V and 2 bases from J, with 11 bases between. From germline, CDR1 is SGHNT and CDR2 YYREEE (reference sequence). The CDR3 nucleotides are TGTGCCAGCAGCTTCATGGGGGGCCCCAAAAACATTCAGTACTTC. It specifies CASSFMGGPKNIQYF. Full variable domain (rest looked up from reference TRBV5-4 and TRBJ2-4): ETGVTQSPTHLIKTRGQQVTLRCSSQSGHNTVSWYQQALGQGPQFIFQYYREEENGRGNFPPRFSGLQFPNYSSELNVNALELDDSALYLCASSFMGGPKNIQYFGAGTRLSVL.

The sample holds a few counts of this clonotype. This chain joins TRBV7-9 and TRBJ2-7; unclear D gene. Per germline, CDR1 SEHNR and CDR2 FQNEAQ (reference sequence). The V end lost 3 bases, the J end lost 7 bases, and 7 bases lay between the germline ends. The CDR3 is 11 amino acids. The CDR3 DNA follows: TGTGCCAGCAGCTTGGACGCTGAGCAGTACTTC. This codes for CASSLDAEQYF.

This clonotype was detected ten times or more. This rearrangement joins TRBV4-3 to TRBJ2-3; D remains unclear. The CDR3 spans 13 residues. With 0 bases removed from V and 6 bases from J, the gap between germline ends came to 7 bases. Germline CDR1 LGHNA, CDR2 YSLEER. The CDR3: CASSQDQWDTQYF. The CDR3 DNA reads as TGCGCCAGCAGCCAAGATCAGTGGGATACGCAGTATTTT.

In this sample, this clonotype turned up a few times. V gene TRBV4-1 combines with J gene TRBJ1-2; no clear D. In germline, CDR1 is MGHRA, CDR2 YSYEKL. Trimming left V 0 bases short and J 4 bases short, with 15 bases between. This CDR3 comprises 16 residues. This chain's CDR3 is CASSQDRGPQSYGYTF. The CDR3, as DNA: TGCGCCAGCAGCCAAGATAGAGGACCCCAGAGCTATGGCTACACCTTC.

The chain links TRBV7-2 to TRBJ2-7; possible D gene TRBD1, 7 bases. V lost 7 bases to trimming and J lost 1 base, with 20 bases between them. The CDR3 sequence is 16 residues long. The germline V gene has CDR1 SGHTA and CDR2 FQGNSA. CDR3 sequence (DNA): TGTGCCAGCACTCCACAGGGGACTTTTGTTTCCTACGAGCAGTACTTC. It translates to CASTPQGTFVSYEQYF.

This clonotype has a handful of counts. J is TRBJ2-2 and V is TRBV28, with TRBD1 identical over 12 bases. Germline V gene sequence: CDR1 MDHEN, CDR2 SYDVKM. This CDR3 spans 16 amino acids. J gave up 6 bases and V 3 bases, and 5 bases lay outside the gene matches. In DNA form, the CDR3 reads TGTGCCAGCAGTTTGGGGACAGGGGGCGCGGCCGGGGAGCTGTTTTTT. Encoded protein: CASSLGTGGAAGELFF.

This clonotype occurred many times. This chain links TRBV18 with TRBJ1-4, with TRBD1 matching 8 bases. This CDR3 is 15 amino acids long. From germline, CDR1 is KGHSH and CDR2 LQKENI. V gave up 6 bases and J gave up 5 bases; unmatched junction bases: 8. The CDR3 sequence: CASSRGTGLNEKLFF. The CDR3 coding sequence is TGTGCCAGCTCGCGAGGGACAGGCCTCAATGAAAAACTGTTTTTT.

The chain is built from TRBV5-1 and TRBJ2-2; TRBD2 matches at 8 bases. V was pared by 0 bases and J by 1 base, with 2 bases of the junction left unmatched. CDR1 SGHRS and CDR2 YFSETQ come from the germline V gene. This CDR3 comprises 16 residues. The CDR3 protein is CASSLALAENTGELFF. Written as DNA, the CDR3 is TGCGCCAGCAGCTTGGCACTAGCGGAGAACACCGGGGAGCTGTTTTTT.

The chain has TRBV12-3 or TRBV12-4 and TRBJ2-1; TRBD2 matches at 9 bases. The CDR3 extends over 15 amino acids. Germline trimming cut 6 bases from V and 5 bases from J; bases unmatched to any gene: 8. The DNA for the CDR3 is TGTGCCAGCAGCCTAGCTAGCGGGGACCACAATGAGCAGTTCTTC. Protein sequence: CASSLASGDHNEQFF.

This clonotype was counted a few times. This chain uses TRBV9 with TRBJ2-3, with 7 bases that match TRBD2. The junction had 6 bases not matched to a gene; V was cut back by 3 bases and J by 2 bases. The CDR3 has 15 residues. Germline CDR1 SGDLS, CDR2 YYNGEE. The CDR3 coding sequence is TGTGCCAGCAGCGCTTTGACTAGCTCCACAGATACGCAGTATTTT. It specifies CASSALTSSTDTQYF.

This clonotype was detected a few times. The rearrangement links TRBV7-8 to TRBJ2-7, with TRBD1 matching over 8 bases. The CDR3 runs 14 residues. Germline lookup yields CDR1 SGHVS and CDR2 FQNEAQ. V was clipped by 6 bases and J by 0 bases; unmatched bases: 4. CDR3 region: CASSPTGGSYEQYV. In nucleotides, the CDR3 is TGTGCCAGCAGTCCCACAGGGGGCTCCTACGAGCAGTACGTC.

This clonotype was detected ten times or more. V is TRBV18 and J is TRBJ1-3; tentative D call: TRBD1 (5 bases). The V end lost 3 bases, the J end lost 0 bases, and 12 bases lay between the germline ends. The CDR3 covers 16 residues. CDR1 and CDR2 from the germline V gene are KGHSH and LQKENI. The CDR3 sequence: CASSPSGTVSGNTIYF. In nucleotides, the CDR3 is TGTGCCAGCTCACCCTCCGGGACCGTCTCTGGAAACACCATATATTTT. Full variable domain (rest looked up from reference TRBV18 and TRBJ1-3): NAGVMQNPRHLVRRRGQEARLRCSPMKGHSHVYWYRQLPEEGLKFMVYLQKENIIDESGMPKERFSAEFPKEGPSILRIQQVVRGDSAAYFCASSPSGTVSGNTIYFGEGSWLTVV.

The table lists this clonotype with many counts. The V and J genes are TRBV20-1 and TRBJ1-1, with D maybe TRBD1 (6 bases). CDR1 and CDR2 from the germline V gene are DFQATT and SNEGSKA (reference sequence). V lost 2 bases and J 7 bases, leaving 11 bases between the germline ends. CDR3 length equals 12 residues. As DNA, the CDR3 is TGCAGTGCTAGAACTCAGGGGAGTGAAGCTTTCTTT. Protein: CSARTQGSEAFF.

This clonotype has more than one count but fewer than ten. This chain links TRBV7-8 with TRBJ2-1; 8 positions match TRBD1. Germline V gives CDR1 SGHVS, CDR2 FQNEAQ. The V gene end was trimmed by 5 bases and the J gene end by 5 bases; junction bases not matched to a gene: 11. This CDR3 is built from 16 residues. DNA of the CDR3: TGTGCCAGCAGCCCCCTTTGGGGACAGGCGAACAATGAGCAGTTCTTC. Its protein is CASSPLWGQANNEQFF.

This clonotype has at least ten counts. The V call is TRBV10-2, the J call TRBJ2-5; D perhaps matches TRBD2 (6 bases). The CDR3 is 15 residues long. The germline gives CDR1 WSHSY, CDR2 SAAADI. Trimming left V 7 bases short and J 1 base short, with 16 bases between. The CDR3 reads CASTGFGTGQETQYF. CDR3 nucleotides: TGCGCCAGCACAGGATTTGGGACTGGCCAAGAGACCCAGTACTTC.

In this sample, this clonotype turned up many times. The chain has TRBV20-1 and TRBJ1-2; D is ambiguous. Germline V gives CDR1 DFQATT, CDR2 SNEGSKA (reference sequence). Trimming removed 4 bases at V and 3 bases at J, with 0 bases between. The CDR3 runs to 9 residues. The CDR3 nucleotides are TGCAGTGCTAACTATGGCTACACCTTC. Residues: CSANYGYTF.

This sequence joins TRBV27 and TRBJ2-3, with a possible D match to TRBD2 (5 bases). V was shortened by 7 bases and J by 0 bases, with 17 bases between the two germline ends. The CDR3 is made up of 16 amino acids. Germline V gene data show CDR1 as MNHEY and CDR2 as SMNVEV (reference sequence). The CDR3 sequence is CASNSIGGSSTDTQYF. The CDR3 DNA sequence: TGTGCCAGCAATTCCATCGGAGGCTCTAGCACAGATACGCAGTATTTT.

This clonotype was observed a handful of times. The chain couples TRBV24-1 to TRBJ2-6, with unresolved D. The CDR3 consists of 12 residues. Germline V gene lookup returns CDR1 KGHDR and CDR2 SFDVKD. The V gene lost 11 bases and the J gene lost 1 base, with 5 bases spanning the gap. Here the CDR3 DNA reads TGTGCCATCGAATCTGGGGCCAACGTCCTGACTTTC. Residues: CAIESGANVLTF.

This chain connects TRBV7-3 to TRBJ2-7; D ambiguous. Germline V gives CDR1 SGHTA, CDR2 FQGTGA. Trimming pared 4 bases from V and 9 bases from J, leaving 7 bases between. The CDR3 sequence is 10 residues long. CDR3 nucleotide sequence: TGTGCCAGCAGCTCTGATGTGCAGTACGTC. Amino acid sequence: CASSSDVQYV.

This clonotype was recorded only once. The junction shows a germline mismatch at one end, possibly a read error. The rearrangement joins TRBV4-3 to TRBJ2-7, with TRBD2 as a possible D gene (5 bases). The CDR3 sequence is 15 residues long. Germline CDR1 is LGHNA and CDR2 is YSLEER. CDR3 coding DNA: TGCGCCTGCAGCCAAGAAGCTAGCACCGCCTACGAGCAGTACTTC. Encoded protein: CACSQEASTAYEQYF.

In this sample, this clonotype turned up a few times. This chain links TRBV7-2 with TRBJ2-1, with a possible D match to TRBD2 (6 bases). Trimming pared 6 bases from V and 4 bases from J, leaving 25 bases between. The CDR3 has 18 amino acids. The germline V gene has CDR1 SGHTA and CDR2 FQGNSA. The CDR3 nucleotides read TGTGCCAGCAGACAACATCCCCGAGGCGGGGTTAGTTACAATGAGCAGTTCTTC. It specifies CASRQHPRGGVSYNEQFF. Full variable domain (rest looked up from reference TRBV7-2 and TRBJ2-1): GAGVSQSPSNKVTEKGKDVELRCDPISGHTALYWYRQSLGQGLEFLIYFQGNSAPDKSGLPSDRFSAERTGGSVSTLTIQRTQQEDSAVYLCASRQHPRGGVSYNEQFFGPGTRLTVL.

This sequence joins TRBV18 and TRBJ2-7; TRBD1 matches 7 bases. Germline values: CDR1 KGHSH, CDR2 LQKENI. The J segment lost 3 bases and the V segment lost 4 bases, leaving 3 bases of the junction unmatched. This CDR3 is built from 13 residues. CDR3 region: CASSRGTVYEQYV. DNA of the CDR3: TGTGCCAGCTCACGTGGGACAGTCTACGAGCAGTACGTC.

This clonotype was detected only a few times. The CDR3 sequence is CSVRGAYGYTF. CDR3 nucleotide sequence: TGCAGCGTCAGGGGGGCGTATGGCTACACCTTC. The gene calls are TRBV29-1 and TRBJ1-2; 7 nucleotides line up with TRBD1. V was clipped by 6 bases and J by 5 bases; unmatched bases: 3. The CDR3 consists of 11 residues. From germline, CDR1 is SQVTM and CDR2 ANQGSEA.